This TCR beta chain was found in a study of CD8 T cells in ankylosing spondylitis. Study outcomes and limitations: Roughly eight highly homologous variants made up a TCR beta motif that seemed to typify ankylosing spondylitis blood. A subset of motif variants has previously been described in the synovial fluid and blood of reactive arthritis. Clones tied to disease were said to be significantly enriched in matched ankylosing spondylitis synovial fluid.

Researchers built TCR beta libraries using quantitative 5'-RACE with molecular barcodes. MiXCR was run by TCRdb on the 5' RACE reads, yielding one entry per CDR3 protein. The table shows about 30,000 distinct CDR3 sequences, with 12% to 15% occurring only once. As to this clonotype: Its antigen is still unknown.

The CDR3 sequence is 17 residues long. This TCR derives from a male donor with ankylosing spondylitis or in good health (not recorded which). Sequencing input: blood. This sequence joins TRBV21-1 and TRBJ2-1; the table gives TRBD2 as D, unverified against the DNA. TRBV21-1 is classified as a pseudogene. The CDR3 reads CASSAPGLGSSYNEQFF. The CDR3 bases are TGTGCCAGCAGTGCCCCGGGACTAGGGAGCTCCTACAATGAGCAGTTCTTC.